This paragraph covers one T cell receptor beta chain sequence. Some clones are missing from TCRdb's copy, which holds only in-frame ones; the method was immunoSEQ multiplex PCR. Among approximately 61,000 clones listed, approximately 90% were seen once. V lost 0 bases and J lost 9; bases outside the gene matches: 14. The CDR3 loop spans 16 amino acids. CDR1 and CDR2 (germline): SQVTM, ANQGSEA. The data originate from a study of OX40 agonist ivuxolimab in advanced cancers. Sequencing used CD4+ or CD8+ T cells sorted from blood, obtained in a trial of the OX40 agonist ivuxolimab. The chain joins TRBV29-1 to TRBJ2-1; 7 bases line up with TRBD1. This TCR was recovered from an adult with an advanced solid tumor such as melanoma, head and neck, liver or kidney cancer. As DNA, the CDR3 is TGCAGCGTTGAAGAGGGACGAGACAGGGACGAAGGTGAGCAGTTCTTC. Protein sequence: CSVEEGRDRDEGEQFF.